This is a list of T cell receptor beta chains from one sample in a study of T cell responses to AZD1222 COVID-19 vaccine. This table comes from immunoSEQ multiplex PCR, and its TCRdb copy is limited to in-frame clones, with some not included. Of 80,000 or so clones in the sample, approximately 86% were seen once. The starting material was peripheral blood, obtained on day 0 of MenACWY control vaccination. The receptors shown here come from an adult in good health. The CDR3 runs from the conserved cysteine through the conserved F or W. The D gene is left open where the match is weak. Not every row has a clone size; where given, it reads once, few, many or a size class.

V gene	clone size	J gene	D gene	CDR3 length	CDR3 DNA	CDR3 protein
TRBV7-9	.	TRBJ2-3	.	13	TGTGCCAGCAGCTTAGGGGCCGCAGATACGCAGTATTTT	CASSLGAADTQYF
TRBV12-3/TRBV12-4	.	TRBJ2-7	.	12	TGTGCCAGCAGTCCCGTTGGCTACGAGCAGTACTTC	CASSPVGYEQYF
TRBV7-9	.	TRBJ1-1	.	15	TGTGCCAGCAGCATACTCGGGGGAGGGAACACTGAAGCTTTCTTT	CASSILGGGNTEAFF
TRBV29-1	.	TRBJ1-2	.	10	TGCAGCGCCTCAGGGAATGGCTACACCTTC	CSASGNGYTF
TRBV14	.	TRBJ2-4	TRBD1	14	TGTGCCAGCAGCCACCGGGACAGGGCATACATTCAGTACTTC	CASSHRDRAYIQYF
TRBV19	.	TRBJ2-2	.	12	TGTGCCAGTAGTCAGAACACCGGGGAGCTGTTTTTT	CASSQNTGELFF
TRBV7-2	.	TRBJ2-7	.	15	TGTGCCAGCAGCCCCGGTGGGGTCCTCTCCTACGAGCAGTACTTC	CASSPGGVLSYEQYF
TRBV28	.	TRBJ2-7	.	11	TGTGCCAGCAGTCCGGACTACGAGCAGTACTTC	CASSPDYEQYF
TRBV9	.	TRBJ2-7	TRBD1	15	TGTGCCAGCAGCGTAGGAGGACAGGTTACCTACGAGCAGTACTTC	CASSVGGQVTYEQYF
TRBV5-1	once	TRBJ2-5	.	16	TGCGCCACCCACGGGGGCAACCGGACCAACCAAGAGACCCAGTACTTC	CATHGGNRTNQETQYF
TRBV6-6	.	TRBJ1-2	TRBD1	15	TGTGCCAGCAGTTACTTAGGGGGCTCTAACTATGGCTACACCTTC	CASSYLGGSNYGYTF
TRBV24-1	.	TRBJ2-7	TRBD1	16	TGTGCCACCAGTGGCTATCCCGGGACAGGGGTCGGCGAGCAGTACTTC	CATSGYPGTGVGEQYF
TRBV12-3/TRBV12-4	.	TRBJ1-2	TRBD1	13	TGTGCCAGCAGTTTCGGGGACAGCCTCGCCTACACCTTC	CASSFGDSLAYTF
TRBV30	.	TRBJ2-7	.	15	TGTGCCTGGAGTTATAGTGTCGGCAGAATCTACGAGCAGTACTTC	CAWSYSVGRIYEQYF
TRBV6-2/TRBV6-3	.	TRBJ2-3	TRBD2	15	TGTGCCAGCAGTGGCGCTAGCGGGGGGATAGATACGCAGTATTTT	CASSGASGGIDTQYF
TRBV2	.	TRBJ1-4	.	11	TGTGCCAGCAGTGAGTGGGAAAAACTGTTTTTT	CASSEWEKLFF
TRBV7-3	once	TRBJ1-1	.	13	TGTGCCAGCAGCGCTACGACGAACACTGAAGCTTTCTTT	CASSATTNTEAFF
TRBV20-1	.	TRBJ1-5	.	14	TGCAGTGCTAGTTGGCTGATAAGAGGACAGCCCCAGCATTTT	CSASWLIRGQPQHF
TRBV27	.	TRBJ2-3	TRBD2	15	TGTGCCAGCAGTTTATATAGCGGGGGCACAGATACGCAGTATTTT	CASSLYSGGTDTQYF
TRBV5-6	.	TRBJ2-1	TRBD1	11	TGTGCCAGCAGCGGGACAGTCGAGCAGTTCTTC	CASSGTVEQFF
TRBV6-5	.	TRBJ1-3	TRBD1	15	TGTGCCAGCGGGGACAGCCAGTCCTCTGGAAACACCATATATTTT	CASGDSQSSGNTIYF
TRBV4-1	.	TRBJ2-4	TRBD1	16	TGCGCCAGCAGCCGGGGTCAACAGGGGGCAGGGGACATTCAGTACTTC	CASSRGQQGAGDIQYF
TRBV28	.	TRBJ1-3	.	15	TGTGCCAGCAGTTCCCTTGGGGAGGGTGTAAACACCATATATTTT	CASSSLGEGVNTIYF
TRBV18	.	TRBJ2-5	.	15	TGTGCCAGCTCCCCACGCGGACTAAGCCAAGAGACCCAGTACTTC	CASSPRGLSQETQYF
TRBV5-4	.	TRBJ1-1	.	14	TGTGCCAGCAGCTTGAGGGGCGCGAACACTGAAGCTTTCTTT	CASSLRGANTEAFF
TRBV2	few	TRBJ1-1	TRBD1	14	TGTGCCAGCAGTGTTTCTCAGGGGGTCCCTGAAGCTTTCTTT	CASSVSQGVPEAFF
TRBV9	.	TRBJ1-2	.	13	TGTGCCAGCAGCCCCGGGGCGAACTATGGCTACACCTTC	CASSPGANYGYTF
TRBV20-1	once	TRBJ2-1	.	11	TGCAGTGCTACGAAAAACAATGAGCAGTTCTTC	CSATKNNEQFF
TRBV28	.	TRBJ1-5	TRBD1	17	TGTGCCAGCAGTAGGACAGGGGGCGCGGGGCTATATCAGCCCCAGCATTTT	CASSRTGGAGLYQPQHF
TRBV13	.	TRBJ1-6	.	17	TGTGCCAGCAACTTCGCGGAGGGACACGTACGTAATTCACCCCTCCACTTT	CASNFAEGHVRNSPLHF
TRBV7-2	.	TRBJ2-3	TRBD2	17	TGTGCCAGCAGCTTACTAGCGGGGGGGCCGAACACAGATACGCAGTATTTT	CASSLLAGGPNTDTQYF
TRBV4-1	.	TRBJ1-1	.	13	TGCGCCAGCAGCCAAGGAGGGAACACTGAAGCTTTCTTT	CASSQGGNTEAFF
TRBV27	.	TRBJ1-2	.	14	TGTGCCAGCAGTGTCAATCAGGTTGACTATGGCTACACCTTC	CASSVNQVDYGYTF
TRBV7-2	.	TRBJ2-7	.	13	TGTGCCAGCAGCTACGAGGGTGGCTACGAGCAGTACTTC	CASSYEGGYEQYF
TRBV30	.	TRBJ2-1	.	12	TGTGCCTGGAGTGTACAGGACAATGAGCAGTTCTTC	CAWSVQDNEQFF
TRBV28	.	TRBJ1-5	.	13	TGTGCCAGCAGTTGGGGCAGCAATCAGCCCCAGCATTTT	CASSWGSNQPQHF
TRBV5-6	.	TRBJ2-3	.	13	TGTGCCAGCAGCTTGGTCGGTACAGATACGCAGTATTTT	CASSLVGTDTQYF
TRBV3-1/TRBV3-2	.	TRBJ1-2	.	12	TGTGCCAGCAGCCAAGTAAGCTATGGCTACACCTTC	CASSQVSYGYTF
TRBV7-2	.	TRBJ2-7	TRBD2	13	TGTGCCAGCAGCGCTGGACTAGCACCCGAGCAGTACTTC	CASSAGLAPEQYF
TRBV7-3	.	TRBJ2-5	TRBD2	15	TGTGCCAGCAGCTTTTCCTCTAGCGGGGGTGAGACCCAGTACTTC	CASSFSSSGGETQYF
TRBV30	.	TRBJ1-5	.	13	TGTGCCTGGAGTAGACAGGACAATCAGCCCCAGCATTTT	CAWSRQDNQPQHF